Following are 19 T cell receptor beta chains from one sample sequenced in a study of shared clonotypes between healthy human individuals (TCRdb year 2020). Receptors were amplified or captured by the immunoSEQ multiplex PCR assay. TCRdb holds this immuneACCESS table with in-frame rearrangements only. Some clones are missing; in checked studies, unresolved V genes explain under half, and the rest has no known cause. Counted in this sample were over 950,000 clones; 70% to 85% of them appeared once. The ten most abundant clones make up 0.89% of the sample. The sequencing input was memory CD4+ T cells from PBMCs. This specimen's cell subset or site label, interpreted: CD45RA-negative fraction. The receptors were sampled from a man in his late teens or twenties in good health. Some clones in this sample may be carry-over from other donors' samples.

Note on this clone: A much larger clone sits a single nucleotide away, making a read error possible. The chain employs TRBV19 and TRBJ1-5, with TRBD1 matching over 11 bases. The germline CDR1 and CDR2 sequences are LNHDA and SQIVND (reference sequence). There are 13 residues in the CDR3. V trimming: 5 bases; J trimming: 7 bases; junction bases outside the gene matches: 1. CDR3 sequence: CASSWDRGQPQHF. CDR3 bases: TGTGCCAGTAGTTGGGACAGGGGGCAGCCCCAGCATTTT.

With regard to this clone: A read error may explain this, as a much larger clone is one base away. This sample includes further DNA sequences coding for the same CDR3. The chain carries TRBV28 and TRBJ2-7; 7 nucleotides line up with TRBD2. V shed 5 bases, J shed 1 base, and the junction held 2 bases outside the gene matches. CDR1 is MDHEN, CDR2 SYDVKM, per germline. The CDR3 has 13 amino acids. CDR3: CASSLGGSYEQYF. The CDR3, as DNA: TGTGCCAGCAGTCTGGGGGGGTCCTACGAGCAGTACTTC.

V and J are TRBV9 and TRBJ2-7, with 9 bases matching TRBD2. Germline assignment: CDR1 SGDLS and CDR2 YYNGEE. This CDR3 is built from 14 residues. The trim removed 4 bases at V and 9 bases at J, leaving 11 bases unmatched. The CDR3 protein is CASSPRPGLAAQYF. CDR3 sequence (DNA): TGTGCCAGCAGCCCCCGGCCGGGACTAGCTGCGCAGTACTTC.

V and J are TRBV19 and TRBJ1-5; no firm D call. With 6 bases removed from V and 4 bases from J, the gap between germline ends came to 10 bases. This CDR3 has 13 amino acids. CDR1 LNHDA and CDR2 SQIVND come from the germline V gene (reference sequence). The CDR3 nucleotides read TGTGCCAGTAGAGCGGAGCCTAATCAGCCCCAGCATTTT. This gives the protein CASRAEPNQPQHF.

This clone was recorded a few times. V gene TRBV18 combines with J gene TRBJ2-1; D unclear. V lost 8 bases and J 8 bases, leaving 13 bases between the germline ends. CDR1 and CDR2 (germline): KGHSH, LQKENI. This CDR3 is built from 12 residues. CDR3 bases: TGTGCCAGCACAAGCCTTAGGGATGAGCAGTTCTTC. Translation: CASTSLRDEQFF.

This CDR3 reads CASSRSGIGEKLFF. The CDR3 bases are TGCGCCAGCAGCCGATCTGGGATAGGGGAAAAACTGTTTTTT. The chain combines TRBV5-1 with TRBJ1-4; D is undetermined. The CDR3 totals 14 residues. The V gene lost 4 bases and the J gene lost 8 bases, with 15 bases spanning the gap. Germline V CDR1 and CDR2: SGHRS, YFSETQ.

The chain links TRBV7-2 to TRBJ2-7; perhaps TRBD2 as D (5 bases). V lost 5 bases to trimming and J lost 7 bases, with 15 bases between them. The CDR3 sequence is 13 residues long. The germline V gene has CDR1 SGHTA and CDR2 FQGNSA. CDR3 sequence: CASSPHTGEEQYF. In DNA, the CDR3 is TGTGCCAGCAGCCCCCATACTGGGGAGGAGCAGTACTTC.

The chain is built from TRBV5-1 and TRBJ2-2; TRBD1 matches at 7 bases. The CDR3 spans 16 residues. Per the germline V gene, CDR1 is SGHRS and CDR2 is YFSETQ. V lost 4 bases, J lost 2 bases, and 8 bases stayed unmatched. Here the CDR3 DNA reads TGCGCCAGCAGCCCAGGGGGTAGGGCTAACACCGGGGAGCTGTTTTTT. It encodes CASSPGGRANTGELFF.

The V and J genes are TRBV5-1 and TRBJ2-5; D possibly corresponds to TRBD1 (5 bases). CDR1 is SGHRS, CDR2 YFSETQ, per germline. The CDR3 length is 15 residues. With 1 base removed from V and 7 bases from J, the gap between germline ends came to 17 bases. CDR3 DNA: TGCGCCAGCAGCTTGTCTGGGGCCCCGCAGGGGACCCAGTACTTC. Translated: CASSLSGAPQGTQYF.

This chain uses TRBV2 with TRBJ2-7, with 8 nucleotides matching TRBD1. The CDR3 is made up of 13 amino acids. Germline assignment: CDR1 SNHLY and CDR2 FYNNEI. The V gene end was trimmed by 7 bases and the J gene end by 6 bases; junction bases not matched to a gene: 8. The CDR3 loop is CASKTTGAVEQYF. The DNA for the CDR3 is TGTGCCAGCAAAACGACAGGGGCTGTCGAGCAGTACTTC.

This clone was seen more than once but under ten times. This chain links TRBV7-6 with TRBJ1-5; no reliable D call. The CDR3 spans 14 residues. Germline CDR1 reads SGHVS; CDR2 reads FNYEAQ. The V end lost 5 bases, the J end lost 2 bases, and 10 bases lay between the germline ends. The CDR3, as DNA: TGTGCCAGCAGCAATGGCCTGGGCAATCAGCCCCAGCATTTT. Protein sequence: CASSNGLGNQPQHF.

The V and J genes are TRBV2 and TRBJ2-5; D ambiguous. CDR1 SNHLY and CDR2 FYNNEI come from the germline V gene. This CDR3 contains 11 residues. Trimming removed 8 bases at V and 5 bases at J, with 9 bases between. CDR3 protein: CASDNVETQYF. In DNA, the CDR3 is TGTGCCAGCGACAACGTGGAGACCCAGTACTTC.

The V call is TRBV28, the J call TRBJ1-2; a weak D match, TRBD1 (5 bases). The ends were cut back, 10 bases at V and 0 bases at J, with 18 bases in the middle. Looked up from germline, CDR1 is MDHEN and CDR2 is SYDVKM. The length of the CDR3 is 15 residues. This CDR3 reads CAIQGRTRANYGYTF. The CDR3 region has the DNA TGTGCCATCCAGGGACGGACCCGAGCTAACTATGGCTACACCTTC.

This clone showed up just a few times. One end of the junction does not line up with germline, which may come from a read error. The V call is TRBV6-5, the J call TRBJ2-5; 8 nucleotides align to TRBD2. The length of the CDR3 is 11 residues. Per germline, CDR1 MNHEY and CDR2 SVGAGI. The CDR3 spells CASSTPGGPHF. The CDR3 nucleotides are TGTGCCAGCAGTACCCCGGGAGGGCCCCACTTC.

The chain links TRBV29-1 to TRBJ2-1, with 9 bases matching TRBD2. Germline trimming cut 1 base from V and 0 bases from J; bases unmatched to any gene: 10. CDR1 is SQVTM, CDR2 ANQGSEA, per germline. This CDR3 contains 18 residues. The CDR3 nucleotides are TGCAGCGTTGAAGGACGGGGGCGGGAGGGTAGCTCCTACAATGAGCAGTTCTTC. This sequence encodes CSVEGRGREGSSYNEQFF.

V and J are TRBV19 and TRBJ2-7; 8 bases line up with TRBD2. CDR3 length equals 14 residues. CDR1 is LNHDA and CDR2 is SQIVND in the germline V gene (reference sequence). The J segment lost 6 bases and the V segment lost 6 bases, leaving 10 bases of the junction unmatched. For the CDR3, the DNA is TGTGCCAGTAGCAACGGGAGGGTAGGATCCGAGCAGTACTTC. Translating it yields CASSNGRVGSEQYF.

The rearrangement uses TRBV10-1 and TRBJ1-4, with 11 bases aligning to TRBD1. Per germline, CDR1 WNHNN and CDR2 SYGVQD (reference sequence). The trim removed 9 bases at V and 4 bases at J, leaving 10 bases unmatched. The CDR3 contains 16 residues. This CDR3 reads CARRTGGGVGNEKLFF. In DNA, the CDR3 is TGCGCCAGGAGGACAGGGGGCGGAGTGGGTAATGAAAAACTGTTTTTT.

This clone was seen just once. The chain employs TRBV5-4 and TRBJ2-3; D call uncertain. Trimming shortened V by 6 bases and J by 0 bases, and 11 bases separated the two germline ends. Looked up from germline, CDR1 is SGHNT and CDR2 is YYREEE (reference sequence). This CDR3 region has 14 residues. The CDR3: CASTPDFSTDTQYF. The DNA of the CDR3 is TGTGCCAGCACCCCAGACTTTAGCACAGATACGCAGTATTTT. The whole variable domain, filled in from reference TRBV5-4 and TRBJ2-3, reads ETGVTQSPTHLIKTRGQQVTLRCSSQSGHNTVSWYQQALGQGPQFIFQYYREEENGRGNFPPRFSGLQFPNYSSELNVNALELDDSALYLCASTPDFSTDTQYFGPGTRLTVL.

Regarding this clone: Other DNA sequences in the sample encode the same CDR3. The rearrangement joins TRBV5-1 to TRBJ2-7; 7 nucleotides agree with TRBD1. Germline loops: CDR1 SGHRS, CDR2 YFSETQ. V shed 7 bases, J shed 0 bases, and the junction held 4 bases outside the gene matches. CDR3 size: 13 residues. The CDR3 sequence is CASATGSSYEQYF. Here the CDR3 DNA reads TGCGCCAGCGCGACAGGGAGCTCCTACGAGCAGTACTTC.